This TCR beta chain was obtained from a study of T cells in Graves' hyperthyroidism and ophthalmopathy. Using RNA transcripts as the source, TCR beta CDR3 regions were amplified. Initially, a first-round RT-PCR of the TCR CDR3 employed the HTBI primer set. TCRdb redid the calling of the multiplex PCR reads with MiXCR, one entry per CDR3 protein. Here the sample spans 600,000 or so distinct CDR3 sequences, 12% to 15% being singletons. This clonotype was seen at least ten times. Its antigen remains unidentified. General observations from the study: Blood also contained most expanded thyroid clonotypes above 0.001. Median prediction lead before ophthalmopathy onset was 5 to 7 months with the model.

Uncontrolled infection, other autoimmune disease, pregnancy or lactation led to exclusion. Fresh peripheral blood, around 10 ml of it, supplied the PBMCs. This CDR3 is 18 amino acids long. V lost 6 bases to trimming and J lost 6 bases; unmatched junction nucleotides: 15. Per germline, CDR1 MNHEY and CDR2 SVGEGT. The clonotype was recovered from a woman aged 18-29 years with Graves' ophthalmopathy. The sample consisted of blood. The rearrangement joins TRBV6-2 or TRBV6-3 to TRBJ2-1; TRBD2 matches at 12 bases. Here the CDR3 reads CASRGPSGRATKSNEQFF. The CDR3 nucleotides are TGTGCCAGCAGGGGTCCTAGCGGGAGGGCCACAAAATCCAATGAGCAGTTCTTC.